These 22 T cell receptor beta chains came from one sample sequenced in a study of blood T cell repertoires in COVID-19. This table comes from immunoSEQ multiplex PCR, and its TCRdb copy is limited to in-frame clones, with some not included. The data show about 34,000 clones, with roughly three quarters seen just once and around a third held by the top ten. The sample taken for sequencing was peripheral blood. All receptors come from an elderly man with acute or convalescent COVID-19.

The chain recombines TRBV7-8 with TRBJ2-2; weak D call: TRBD1 (5 bases). The CDR3 sequence is 14 residues long. The germline gives CDR1 SGHVS, CDR2 FQNEAQ. V dropped 4 bases and J dropped 6 bases, with 12 bases sitting between them. DNA of the CDR3: TGTGCCAGCAGCTGGCCAGGGTACCCCGGGGAGCTGTTTTTT. Its protein product is CASSWPGYPGELFF.

The CDR3 region has the DNA TGTGCCTGGAGGCAGGGTCCCTTTGGAGATACGCAGTATTTT. Protein sequence: CAWRQGPFGDTQYF. V is TRBV30 and J is TRBJ2-3, with TRBD1 as a possible D gene (5 bases). With 3 bases removed from V and 5 bases from J, the gap between germline ends came to 15 bases. The germline CDR1 and CDR2 sequences are GTSNPN and SVGIG (reference sequence). The CDR3 loop spans 14 amino acids.

The chain has TRBV7-9 and TRBJ2-7, with TRBD1 matching 7 bases. From germline, CDR1 is SEHNR and CDR2 FQNEAQ (reference sequence). Germline trimming cut 1 base from V and 2 bases from J; bases unmatched to any gene: 5. This CDR3 spans 15 amino acids. The CDR3 DNA sequence: TGTGCCAGCAGCTTAGGGACAGGAAAAACCTACGAGCAGTACTTC. Protein sequence: CASSLGTGKTYEQYF.

The rearrangement uses TRBV6-5 and TRBJ1-5, with D possibly being TRBD1 (6 bases). The CDR3 is 15 amino acids. V gave up 7 bases and J gave up 4 bases, with 17 bases separating them. Germline V gives CDR1 MNHEY, CDR2 SVGAGI. CDR3 sequence reads: CASTPVRGGNQPQHF. The CDR3 region has the DNA TGTGCCAGCACTCCCGTTAGGGGGGGAAATCAGCCCCAGCATTTT.

The rearrangement uses TRBV7-3 and TRBJ2-3; 9 nucleotides align to TRBD2. Germline V CDR1 and CDR2: SGHTA, FQGTGA. The V gene end was trimmed by 5 bases and the J gene end by 1 base; junction bases not matched to a gene: 7. The CDR3 length is 16 residues. This chain's CDR3 is CASSLGTSRRTDTQYF. As DNA, the CDR3 is TGTGCCAGCAGCCTTGGGACTAGCAGACGCACAGATACGCAGTATTTT.

V is TRBV11-2 and J is TRBJ2-7, with TRBD1 matching 8 bases. The CDR3 consists of 16 residues. After removal of 3 bases from V and 4 bases from J, the junction contained 11 bases not matched to a gene. Germline values: CDR1 SGHAT, CDR2 FQNNGV. CDR3 nucleotide sequence: TGTGCCAGCAGCTTCCTTGGGGGGACAGGTGGTTACGAGCAGTACTTC. The encoded protein is CASSFLGGTGGYEQYF.

The V and J genes are TRBV6-2 or TRBV6-3 and TRBJ1-4, with 9 nucleotides matching TRBD1. The CDR3 sequence is 13 residues long. V gave up 6 bases and J gave up 10 bases; unmatched junction bases: 6. Germline CDR1 reads MNHEY; CDR2 reads SVGEGT. As DNA, the CDR3 is TGTGCCAGCAGCCTCCAGACAGGGGGAAAACTGTTTTTT. Its translation is CASSLQTGGKLFF.

The V call is TRBV2, the J call TRBJ2-5; possibly TRBD2 for D (6 bases). The V end lost 6 bases, the J end lost 5 bases, and 16 bases lay between the germline ends. The CDR3 length is 14 residues. Per the germline V gene, CDR1 is SNHLY and CDR2 is FYNNEI. The CDR3 region has the DNA TGTGCCAGCAGAACCGACAGCGGGCGGGAGACCCAGTACTTC. It encodes CASRTDSGRETQYF.

The chain couples TRBV19 to TRBJ2-7, with 8 bases fitting TRBD2. The germline V gene encodes CDR1 LNHDA and CDR2 SQIVND (reference sequence). The CDR3 sequence is 17 residues long. With V trimmed by 5 bases and J by 0 bases, 12 bases remained unmatched. The CDR3 loop reads CASSFLLGSGDSYEQYF. CDR3 nucleotide sequence: TGTGCCAGTAGTTTCCTTCTGGGTAGCGGGGACTCCTACGAGCAGTACTTC.

V gene TRBV11-2 combines with J gene TRBJ2-7, with D unresolved. V lost 0 bases and J 2 bases, leaving 8 bases between the germline ends. The CDR3 has 14 residues. Germline CDR1 and CDR2: SGHAT and FQNNGV. The CDR3, as DNA: TGTGCCAGCAGCTTAGACCCCCGGGCCTACGAGCAGTACTTC. Amino acid sequence: CASSLDPRAYEQYF.

This clone showed up just a few times. This chain links TRBV4-2 with TRBJ2-5; D is perhaps TRBD1 (6 bases). V gave up 1 base and J gave up 6 bases, with 18 bases separating them. Germline loops: CDR1 LGHNA, CDR2 YNFKEQ. The CDR3 has 16 amino acids. DNA for the CDR3: TGTGCCAGCAGCCAAGTTCGGGCAGGGGAATTACAGACCCAGTACTTC. Residues: CASSQVRAGELQTQYF.

The V and J genes are TRBV18 and TRBJ1-4, with D tentatively TRBD1 (5 bases). Trimming left V 2 bases short and J 7 bases short, with 11 bases between. Germline assignment: CDR1 KGHSH and CDR2 LQKENI. The CDR3 loop spans 14 amino acids. The CDR3 nucleotides read TGTGCCAGCTCACCAAGGATGGGGGGTGAAAAACTGTTTTTT. Translation: CASSPRMGGEKLFF. The variable domain in full, with the rest retrieved from reference TRBV18 and TRBJ1-4, is NAGVMQNPRHLVRRRGQEARLRCSPMKGHSHVYWYRQLPEEGLKFMVYLQKENIIDESGMPKERFSAEFPKEGPSILRIQQVVRGDSAAYFCASSPRMGGEKLFFGSGTQLSVL.

This chain joins TRBV2 and TRBJ1-4; TRBD1 might be the D (5 bases). Germline V gene data show CDR1 as SNHLY and CDR2 as FYNNEI. Trimming removed 6 bases from V and 7 bases from J, with 18 bases in between. CDR3 length: 15 residues. This chain's CDR3 is CASSSGHPRSEKLFF. CDR3 in DNA: TGTGCCAGCAGCTCCGGACATCCGAGGAGTGAAAAACTGTTTTTT.

This clone showed up many times. The rearrangement uses TRBV6-5 and TRBJ2-7, with TRBD1 matching 7 bases. The ends lost 10 bases at V and 6 bases at J; junction bases unmatched: 12. Germline V gene data show CDR1 as MNHEY and CDR2 as SVGAGI. The CDR3 is made up of 13 amino acids. CDR3 region: CATLRRQGGEQYF. The CDR3 nucleotides are TGTGCCACCCTAAGGAGACAGGGTGGCGAGCAGTACTTC.

The chain is built from TRBV3-1 (or the pseudogene TRBV3-2) and TRBJ1-1; D may be TRBD1 (5 bases). This CDR3 is built from 14 residues. Per germline, CDR1 LGHDT and CDR2 YNNKEL (reference sequence). Trimming pared 0 bases from V and 4 bases from J, leaving 9 bases between. The CDR3 here is CASSQDLGVTEAFF. DNA of the CDR3: TGTGCCAGCAGCCAAGATTTAGGGGTCACTGAAGCTTTCTTT.

This clone was picked up a small number of times. The V and J genes are TRBV9 and TRBJ2-2; D is perhaps TRBD2 (5 bases). Trimming left V 0 bases short and J 6 bases short, with 6 bases between. The V gene's germline CDR1 is SGDLS and CDR2 YYNGEE. The CDR3 runs 13 residues. CDR3 in amino acids: CASSVAEAGELFF. The DNA of the CDR3 is TGTGCCAGCAGCGTAGCGGAGGCCGGGGAGCTGTTTTTT.

The rearrangement joins TRBV7-6 to TRBJ2-2, with 9 bases that match TRBD1. The CDR3 extends over 15 amino acids. Germline loops: CDR1 SGHVS, CDR2 FNYEAQ. V lost 5 bases and J lost 5; bases outside the gene matches: 6. CDR3 DNA sequence: TGTGCCAGCAGCGGGGACAGGGTTCGGACCGGGGAGCTGTTTTTT. Amino acids: CASSGDRVRTGELFF.

The CDR3 protein is CASSQDPGQDYGYTF. Written as DNA, the CDR3 is TGCGCCAGCAGCCAAGACCCCGGACAGGACTATGGCTACACCTTC. The rearrangement uses TRBV4-3 and TRBJ1-2; TRBD1 agrees at 7 bases. Per germline, CDR1 LGHNA and CDR2 YSLEER. CDR3 length: 15 residues. J gave up 3 bases and V 0 bases, and 4 bases lay outside the gene matches.

The chain has TRBV2 and TRBJ1-6; D possibly corresponds to TRBD1 (5 bases). V was trimmed by 4 bases and J by 4 bases, leaving 14 bases between them. CDR1 and CDR2 (germline): SNHLY, FYNNEI. CDR3 size: 16 residues. The CDR3 nucleotides read TGTGCCAGCAGTGTGGCAGGGCCTAATTATAATTCACCCCTCCACTTT. Its translation is CASSVAGPNYNSPLHF.

The rearrangement joins TRBV5-1 to TRBJ1-2; D may be TRBD1 (6 bases). The germline gives CDR1 SGHRS, CDR2 YFSETQ. Trimming removed 4 bases from V and 6 bases from J, with 10 bases in between. CDR3 length: 12 residues. This CDR3 is CASSPQGDGYTF. The CDR3 DNA is TGCGCCAGCAGCCCACAGGGAGATGGCTACACCTTC.

This clone has only a few counts. This chain connects TRBV4-3 to TRBJ1-2, with 10 bases identical to TRBD1. V was pared by 3 bases and J by 4 bases, with 8 bases of the junction left unmatched. CDR1 LGHNA and CDR2 YSLEER come from the germline V gene. The CDR3 loop spans 16 amino acids. For the CDR3, the DNA is TGCGCCAGCAGCCACTCCGGGACAGGGGAGGGCTATGGCTACACCTTC. It translates to CASSHSGTGEGYGYTF.

The rearrangement links TRBV4-1 to TRBJ1-2; 7 positions match TRBD1. Germline V gene sequence: CDR1 MGHRA, CDR2 YSYEKL. After removal of 2 bases from V and 3 bases from J, the junction contained 6 bases not matched to a gene. The CDR3 runs 15 residues. CDR3 sequence (DNA): TGCGCCAGCAGCCAAAACAGGGGATGGGACTATGGCTACACCTTC. This gives the protein CASSQNRGWDYGYTF.